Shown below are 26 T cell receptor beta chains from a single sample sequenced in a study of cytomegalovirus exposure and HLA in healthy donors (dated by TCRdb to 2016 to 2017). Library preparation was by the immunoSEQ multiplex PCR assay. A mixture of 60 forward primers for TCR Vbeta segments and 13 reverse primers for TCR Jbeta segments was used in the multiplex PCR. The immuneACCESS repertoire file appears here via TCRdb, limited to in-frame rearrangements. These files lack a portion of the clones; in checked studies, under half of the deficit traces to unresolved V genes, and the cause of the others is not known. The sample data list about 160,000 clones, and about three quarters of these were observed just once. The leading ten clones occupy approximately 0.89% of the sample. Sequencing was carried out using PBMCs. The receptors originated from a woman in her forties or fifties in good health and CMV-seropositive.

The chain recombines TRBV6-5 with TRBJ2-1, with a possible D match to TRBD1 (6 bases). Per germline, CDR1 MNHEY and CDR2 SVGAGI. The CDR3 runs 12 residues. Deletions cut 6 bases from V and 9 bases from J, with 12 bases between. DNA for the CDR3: TGTGCCAGCAGCAAGGCAGGGGTTGAGCAGTTCTTC. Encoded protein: CASSKAGVEQFF.

This chain's CDR3 is CASSLAKLDRGLPYEQYF. DNA for the CDR3: TGTGCCAGCAGCTTGGCCAAGCTGGACAGGGGGCTTCCCTACGAGCAGTACTTC. The chain joins TRBV5-4 to TRBJ2-7, with TRBD1 matching 11 bases. The CDR3 covers 18 residues. Germline CDR1 reads SGHNT; CDR2 reads YYREEE (reference sequence). Trimming at V came to 0 bases and at J to 2 bases, leaving 10 bases not matched to a gene.

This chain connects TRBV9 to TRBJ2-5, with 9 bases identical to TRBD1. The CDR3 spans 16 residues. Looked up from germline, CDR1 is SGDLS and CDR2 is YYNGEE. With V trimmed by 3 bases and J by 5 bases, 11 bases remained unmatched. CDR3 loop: CASSAPQGQGWETQYF. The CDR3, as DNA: TGTGCCAGCAGCGCTCCCCAGGGACAGGGTTGGGAGACCCAGTACTTC.

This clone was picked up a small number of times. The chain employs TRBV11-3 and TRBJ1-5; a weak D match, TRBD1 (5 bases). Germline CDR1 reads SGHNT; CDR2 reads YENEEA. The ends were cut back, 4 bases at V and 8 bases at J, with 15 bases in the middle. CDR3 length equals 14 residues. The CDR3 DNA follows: TGTGCCAGCAGCTCCCAGGGCAATGGGAAGCCCCAGCATTTT. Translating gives CASSSQGNGKPQHF.

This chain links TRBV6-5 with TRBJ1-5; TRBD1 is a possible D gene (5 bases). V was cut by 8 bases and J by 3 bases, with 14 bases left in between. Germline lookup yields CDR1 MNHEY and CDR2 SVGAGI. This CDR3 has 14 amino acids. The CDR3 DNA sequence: TGTGCCAGCCAAAGTTTGACAGACAATCAGCCCCAGCATTTT. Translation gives CASQSLTDNQPQHF.

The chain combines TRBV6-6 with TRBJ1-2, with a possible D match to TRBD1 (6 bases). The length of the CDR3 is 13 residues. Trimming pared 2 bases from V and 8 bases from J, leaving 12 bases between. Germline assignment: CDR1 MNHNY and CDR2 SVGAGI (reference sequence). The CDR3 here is CASSYKVGTGYTF. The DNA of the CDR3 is TGTGCCAGCAGTTACAAGGTCGGGACAGGCTACACCTTC.

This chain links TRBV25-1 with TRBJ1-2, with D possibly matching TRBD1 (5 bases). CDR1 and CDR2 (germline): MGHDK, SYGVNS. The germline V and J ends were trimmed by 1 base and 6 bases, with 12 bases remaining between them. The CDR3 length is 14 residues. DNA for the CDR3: TGTGCCAGCAGTGAATTCGTGGCAGGGCATGGCTACACCTTC. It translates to CASSEFVAGHGYTF.

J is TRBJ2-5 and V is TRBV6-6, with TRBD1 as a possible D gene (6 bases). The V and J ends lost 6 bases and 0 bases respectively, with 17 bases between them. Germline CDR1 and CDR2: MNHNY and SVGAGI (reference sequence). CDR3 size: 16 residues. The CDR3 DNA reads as TGTGCCAGCAGCCTCGGATGGGACATCGACCAAGAGACCCAGTACTTC. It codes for CASSLGWDIDQETQYF.

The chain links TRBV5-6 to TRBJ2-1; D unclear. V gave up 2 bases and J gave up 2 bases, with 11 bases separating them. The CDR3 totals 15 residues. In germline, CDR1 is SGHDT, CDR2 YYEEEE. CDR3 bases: TGTGCCAGCAGCTTCTCGGTGAGGCCCTACAATGAGCAGTTCTTC. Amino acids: CASSFSVRPYNEQFF.

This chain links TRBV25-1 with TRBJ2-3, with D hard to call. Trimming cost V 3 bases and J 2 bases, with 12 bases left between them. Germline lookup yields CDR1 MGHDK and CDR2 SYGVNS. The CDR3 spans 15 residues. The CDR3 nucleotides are TGTGCCAGCAGTGAGGGCAGATTCTACACAGATACGCAGTATTTT. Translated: CASSEGRFYTDTQYF.

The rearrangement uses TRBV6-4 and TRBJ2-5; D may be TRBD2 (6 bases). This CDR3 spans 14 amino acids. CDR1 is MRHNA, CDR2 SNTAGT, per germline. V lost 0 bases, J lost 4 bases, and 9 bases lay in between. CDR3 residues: CASSDSFGRETQYF. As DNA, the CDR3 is TGTGCCAGCAGTGACTCGTTCGGGAGAGAGACCCAGTACTTC.

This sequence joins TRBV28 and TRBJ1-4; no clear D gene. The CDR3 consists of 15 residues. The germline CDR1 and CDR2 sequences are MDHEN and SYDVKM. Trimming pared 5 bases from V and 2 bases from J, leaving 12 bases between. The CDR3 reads CASSHSPNTNEKLFF. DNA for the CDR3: TGTGCCAGCAGTCACTCCCCAAATACTAATGAAAAACTGTTTTTT.

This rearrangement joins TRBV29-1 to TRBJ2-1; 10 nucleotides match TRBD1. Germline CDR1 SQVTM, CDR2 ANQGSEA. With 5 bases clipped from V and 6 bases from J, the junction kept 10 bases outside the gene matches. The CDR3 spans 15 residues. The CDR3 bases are TGCAGCGTTTTGGGGACAGGGGTCTCGGCCAATGAGCAGTTCTTC. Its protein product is CSVLGTGVSANEQFF.

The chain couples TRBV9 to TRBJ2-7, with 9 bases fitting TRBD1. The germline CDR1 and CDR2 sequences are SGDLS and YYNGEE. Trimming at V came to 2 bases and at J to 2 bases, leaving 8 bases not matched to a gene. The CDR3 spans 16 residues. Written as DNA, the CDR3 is TGTGCCAGCAGCGTCGGACCGGGACAGGGACCCTACGAGCAGTACTTC. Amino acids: CASSVGPGQGPYEQYF.

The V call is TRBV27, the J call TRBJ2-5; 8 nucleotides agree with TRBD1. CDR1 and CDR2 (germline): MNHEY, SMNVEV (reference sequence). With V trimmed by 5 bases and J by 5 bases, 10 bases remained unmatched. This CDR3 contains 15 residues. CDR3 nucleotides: TGTGCCAGCAGTCCAACCGACAGGGGTATGGAGACCCAGTACTTC. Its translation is CASSPTDRGMETQYF.

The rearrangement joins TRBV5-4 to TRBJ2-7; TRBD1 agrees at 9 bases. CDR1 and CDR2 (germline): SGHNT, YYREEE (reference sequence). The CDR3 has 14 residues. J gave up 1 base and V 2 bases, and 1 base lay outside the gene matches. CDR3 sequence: CASSLQGASYEQYV. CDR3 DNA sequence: TGTGCCAGCAGCTTACAGGGGGCGTCCTACGAGCAGTACGTC.

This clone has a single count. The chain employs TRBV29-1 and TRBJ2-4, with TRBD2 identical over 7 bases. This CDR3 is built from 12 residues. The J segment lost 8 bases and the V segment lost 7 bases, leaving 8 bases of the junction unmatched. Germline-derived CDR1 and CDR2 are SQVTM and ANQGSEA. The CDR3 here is CSGGGREDIQYF. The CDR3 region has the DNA TGCAGCGGGGGGGGGAGGGAGGACATTCAGTACTTC.

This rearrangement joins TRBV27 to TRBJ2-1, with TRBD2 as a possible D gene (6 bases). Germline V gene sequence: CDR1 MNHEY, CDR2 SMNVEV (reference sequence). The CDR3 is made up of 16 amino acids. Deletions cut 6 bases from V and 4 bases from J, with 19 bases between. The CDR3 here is CASSPPGAGLYNEQFF. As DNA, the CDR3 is TGTGCCAGCAGCCCTCCCGGGGCGGGGTTGTACAATGAGCAGTTCTTC.

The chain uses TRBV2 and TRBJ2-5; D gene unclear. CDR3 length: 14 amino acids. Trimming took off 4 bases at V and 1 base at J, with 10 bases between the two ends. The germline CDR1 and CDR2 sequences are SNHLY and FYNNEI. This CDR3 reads CASSVRPLQETQYF. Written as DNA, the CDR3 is TGTGCCAGCAGTGTGCGGCCCCTCCAAGAGACCCAGTACTTC. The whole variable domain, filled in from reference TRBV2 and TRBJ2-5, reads EPEVTQTPSHQVTQMGQEVILRCVPISNHLYFYWYRQILGQKVEFLVSFYNNEISEKSEIFDDQFSVERPDGSNFTLKIRSTKLEDSAMYFCASSVRPLQETQYFGPGTRLLVL.

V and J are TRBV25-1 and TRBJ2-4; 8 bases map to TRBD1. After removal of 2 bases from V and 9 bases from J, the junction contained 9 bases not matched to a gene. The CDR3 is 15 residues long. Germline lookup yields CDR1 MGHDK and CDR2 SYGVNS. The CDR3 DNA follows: TGTGCCAGCAGTGAAGGGTCCGGGACAGGTATCATTCAGTACTTC. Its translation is CASSEGSGTGIIQYF.

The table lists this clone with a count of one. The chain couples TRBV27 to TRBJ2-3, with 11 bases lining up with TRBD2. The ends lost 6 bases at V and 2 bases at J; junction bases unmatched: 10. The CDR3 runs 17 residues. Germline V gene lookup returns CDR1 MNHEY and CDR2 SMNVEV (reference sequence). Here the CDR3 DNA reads TGTGCCAGCAGCCCCTCCGGGACTAGCGGTTTCACAGATACGCAGTATTTT. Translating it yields CASSPSGTSGFTDTQYF.

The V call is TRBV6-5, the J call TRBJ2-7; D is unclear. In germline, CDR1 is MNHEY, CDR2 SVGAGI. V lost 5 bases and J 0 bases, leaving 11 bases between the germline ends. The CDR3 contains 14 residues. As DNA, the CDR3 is TGTGCCAGCAGTACAGATATTTACTCCTACGAGCAGTACTTC. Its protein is CASSTDIYSYEQYF.

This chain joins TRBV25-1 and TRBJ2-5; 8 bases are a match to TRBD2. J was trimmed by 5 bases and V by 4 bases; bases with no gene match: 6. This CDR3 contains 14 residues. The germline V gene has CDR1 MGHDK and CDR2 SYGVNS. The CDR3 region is CASSASGLSETQYF. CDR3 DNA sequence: TGTGCCAGCAGTGCTAGCGGGCTATCCGAGACCCAGTACTTC.

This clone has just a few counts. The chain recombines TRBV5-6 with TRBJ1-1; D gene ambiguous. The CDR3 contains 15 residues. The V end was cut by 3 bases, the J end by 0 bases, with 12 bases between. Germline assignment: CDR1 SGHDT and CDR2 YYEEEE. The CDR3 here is CASSSATRMNTEAFF. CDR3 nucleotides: TGTGCCAGCAGCTCCGCGACACGCATGAACACTGAAGCTTTCTTT.

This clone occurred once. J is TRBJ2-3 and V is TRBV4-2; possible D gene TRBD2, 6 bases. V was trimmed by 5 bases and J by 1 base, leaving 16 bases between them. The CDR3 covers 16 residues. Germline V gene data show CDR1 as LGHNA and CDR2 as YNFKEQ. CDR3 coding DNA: TGTGCCAGCAGCGCAAGATACGGGGAGGGCACAGATACGCAGTATTTT. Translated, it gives CASSARYGEGTDTQYF.

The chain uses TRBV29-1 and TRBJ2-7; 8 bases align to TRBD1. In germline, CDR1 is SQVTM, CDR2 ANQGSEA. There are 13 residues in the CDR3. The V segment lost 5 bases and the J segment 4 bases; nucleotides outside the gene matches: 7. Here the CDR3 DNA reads TGCAGCGTTAGGGTGGACAGGGATTACGAGCAGTACTTC. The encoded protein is CSVRVDRDYEQYF.